The 20 T cell receptor beta chains given below trace back to one sample, sequenced in a study of blood T cell repertoires in COVID-19. Only in-frame clones appear in the TCRdb table, and some are missing; sequencing was by immunoSEQ multiplex PCR. Among roughly 400,000 clones listed, roughly 91% were seen once. The sample was PBMCs or T cells enriched from blood (not recorded which). The receptors were sampled from a man aged 18 to 35 who had recovered from COVID-19.

The CDR3 reads CASSVGLDRVGEQYF. CDR3 nucleotide sequence: TGTGCCAGCAGCGTAGGCTTGGACAGGGTTGGCGAGCAGTACTTC. This chain joins TRBV9 and TRBJ2-7; the match to TRBD1 covers 8 bases. Germline-derived CDR1 and CDR2 are SGDLS and YYNGEE. The CDR3 runs 15 residues. V lost 0 bases to trimming and J lost 6 bases; unmatched junction nucleotides: 8.

This clone turned up a few times. This CDR3 is CASSEEGVGQYF. In nucleotides, the CDR3 is TGTGCCAGCAGTGAAGAGGGGGTTGGGCAGTACTTC. This chain joins TRBV2 and TRBJ2-7; D is perhaps TRBD1 (6 bases). Germline assignment: CDR1 SNHLY and CDR2 FYNNEI. V gave up 1 base and J gave up 9 bases, with 10 bases separating them. This CDR3 contains 12 residues.

This chain uses TRBV12-3 or TRBV12-4 with TRBJ1-5, with D unresolved. The CDR3 has 13 residues. V was cut by 5 bases and J by 5 bases, with 10 bases left in between. CDR3 coding DNA: TGTGCCAGCAGTGGTAAACGCGATCAGCCCCAGCATTTT. As protein: CASSGKRDQPQHF.

This clone showed up just once. CDR3 in DNA: TGTGCCAGCAGTGAAGCCCGGACAGGGGGGTATGGCTACACCTTC. Protein sequence: CASSEARTGGYGYTF. The chain carries TRBV6-1 and TRBJ1-2; 10 bases map to TRBD1. Germline-derived CDR1 and CDR2 are MNHNS and SASEGT. Trimming at V came to 0 bases and at J to 5 bases, leaving 3 bases not matched to a gene. CDR3 length: 15 amino acids.

The V and J genes are TRBV24-1 and TRBJ1-1, with 11 bases fitting TRBD1. The J segment lost 3 bases and the V segment lost 9 bases, leaving 14 bases of the junction unmatched. Per the germline V gene, CDR1 is KGHDR and CDR2 is SFDVKD. The CDR3 extends over 17 amino acids. CDR3 amino acids: CATSTGTGGWKDTEAFF. DNA for the CDR3: TGTGCCACCTCAACTGGGACAGGGGGTTGGAAGGACACTGAAGCTTTCTTT.

This chain joins TRBV9 and TRBJ1-1; unclear D gene. The V end lost 3 bases, the J end lost 0 bases, and 12 bases lay between the germline ends. The CDR3 totals 15 residues. Per germline, CDR1 SGDLS and CDR2 YYNGEE. Written as DNA, the CDR3 is TGTGCCAGCAGCGCCGCGGGAGCTATGAACACTGAAGCTTTCTTT. Amino acids: CASSAAGAMNTEAFF.

The CDR3 here is CASRVGQGNTEAFF. The CDR3 DNA sequence: TGTGCCAGCAGGGTTGGACAGGGAAACACTGAAGCTTTCTTT. The chain joins TRBV5-5 to TRBJ1-1; 8 bases map to TRBD1. V dropped 5 bases and J dropped 2; count of bases not matched to a gene: 5. This CDR3 contains 14 residues. Germline assignment: CDR1 SGHKS and CDR2 YYEKEE (reference sequence).

V is TRBV24-1 and J is TRBJ1-2; 7 positions match TRBD1. Trimming at V came to 4 bases and at J to 8 bases, leaving 6 bases not matched to a gene. This CDR3 is built from 13 residues. Looked up from germline, CDR1 is KGHDR and CDR2 is SFDVKD. The DNA for the CDR3 is TGTGCCACCAGTGACCTCACAGGGGACGGCTACACCTTC. Its translation: CATSDLTGDGYTF.

The V and J genes are TRBV5-1 and TRBJ2-5; 7 bases are shared with TRBD2. V shed 4 bases and J 3 bases; nucleotides not matched to a gene: 12. The CDR3 sequence is 16 residues long. Germline CDR1 and CDR2: SGHRS and YFSETQ. The CDR3 region has the DNA TGCGCCAGCAGCCGACGACTAGCAGGAGGAGAAGAGACCCAGTACTTC. It codes for CASSRRLAGGEETQYF.

The J gene is TRBJ2-1, the V gene TRBV18, with D possibly TRBD1 on 6 matching bases. From germline, CDR1 is KGHSH and CDR2 LQKENI. Trimming took 2 bases from V and 4 from J, leaving 12 bases between them. This CDR3 has 15 residues. The CDR3 DNA reads as TGTGCCAGCTCACCAGAACAGGGTGGGTACAATGAGCAGTTCTTC. Protein product: CASSPEQGGYNEQFF.

The chain uses TRBV6-5 and TRBJ2-3, with a tentative D call TRBD1 (6 bases). V was trimmed by 8 bases and J by 3 bases, leaving 15 bases between them. Germline CDR1 is MNHEY and CDR2 is SVGAGI. The CDR3 has 14 amino acids. CDR3 protein: CASATGLRTDTQYF. The CDR3 DNA reads as TGTGCCAGCGCCACAGGGCTCAGGACAGATACGCAGTATTTT.

This chain connects TRBV7-3 to TRBJ2-7; 7 nucleotides match TRBD1. Germline trimming cut 5 bases from V and 5 bases from J; bases unmatched to any gene: 12. Germline CDR1 and CDR2: SGHTA and FQGTGA. The CDR3 extends over 15 amino acids. The CDR3 DNA sequence: TGTGCCAGCAGCGCGACAGGGAAGCTTTTGGACGAGCAGTACTTC. Translated, it gives CASSATGKLLDEQYF.

Regarding this clone: Other DNA sequences in the sample encode the same CDR3. The chain employs TRBV3-1 (or the pseudogene TRBV3-2) and TRBJ1-1; D remains ambiguous. Germline assignment: CDR1 LGHDT and CDR2 YNNKEL (reference sequence). The germline V and J ends were trimmed by 0 bases and 0 bases, with 5 bases remaining between them. The CDR3 sequence is 14 residues long. This chain's CDR3 is CASSQEALNTEAFF. CDR3 DNA sequence: TGTGCCAGCAGCCAAGAAGCCTTGAACACTGAAGCTTTCTTT.

This sequence joins TRBV27 and TRBJ1-1; no clear D. V lost 5 bases, J lost 4 bases, and 26 bases lay in between. The germline CDR1 and CDR2 sequences are MNHEY and SMNVEV (reference sequence). This CDR3 comprises 18 residues. As DNA, the CDR3 is TGTGCCAGCAGTACACCGGACCCAACTAGATTCTTGGGCACTGAAGCTTTCTTT. Protein product: CASSTPDPTRFLGTEAFF.

The chain employs TRBV25-1 and TRBJ2-5, with D perhaps TRBD1 (5 bases). The CDR3 loop spans 14 amino acids. Germline CDR1 is MGHDK and CDR2 is SYGVNS. V was trimmed by 4 bases and J by 5 bases, leaving 14 bases between them. The CDR3 DNA is TGTGCCAGCAGTGCCAGGGCAAATAAGGAGACCCAGTACTTC. As protein: CASSARANKETQYF.

The chain links TRBV10-3 to TRBJ1-1; D is unclear. Trimming shortened V by 5 bases and J by 3 bases, and 10 bases separated the two germline ends. The CDR3 runs to 13 residues. Germline V gene data show CDR1 as ENHRY and CDR2 as SYGVKD. CDR3 DNA sequence: TGTGCCATCAGTCCCGGGGATCACACTGAAGCTTTCTTT. It translates to CAISPGDHTEAFF.

This rearrangement joins TRBV2 to TRBJ2-2; a weak D match, TRBD1 (6 bases). Deletions cut 5 bases from V and 3 bases from J, with 7 bases between. The length of the CDR3 is 13 residues. Looked up from germline, CDR1 is SNHLY and CDR2 is FYNNEI. CDR3 loop: CASSTGHTGELFF. CDR3 in DNA: TGTGCCAGCAGTACAGGGCACACCGGGGAGCTGTTTTTT.

The V call is TRBV12-3 or TRBV12-4, the J call TRBJ2-7, with 7 bases fitting TRBD1. CDR3 length equals 13 residues. J lost 2 bases, V lost 3 bases, and 1 base had no gene match. The CDR3 sequence is CASSLDRPYEQYF. Here the CDR3 DNA reads TGTGCCAGCAGTTTGGACAGGCCCTACGAGCAGTACTTC.

The chain has TRBV3-1 (or the pseudogene TRBV3-2) and TRBJ1-2; D is possibly TRBD1 (6 bases). The V end lost 8 bases, the J end lost 7 bases, and 23 bases lay between the germline ends. The CDR3 loop spans 15 amino acids. Germline V gene data show CDR1 as LGHDT and CDR2 as YNNKEL (reference sequence). CDR3 sequence (DNA): TGTGCCAGCGGTAAGGGCAGGGGTTTAGGTTTTGGCTACACCTTC. It yields the protein CASGKGRGLGFGYTF.

The chain links TRBV9 to TRBJ2-6; tentative D call: TRBD2 (6 bases). This CDR3 region has 15 residues. The germline gives CDR1 SGDLS, CDR2 YYNGEE. Trimming removed 3 bases from V and 4 bases from J, with 11 bases in between. This chain's CDR3 is CASSEGRSGANVLTF. The CDR3 nucleotides read TGTGCCAGCAGCGAGGGGAGGAGCGGGGCCAACGTCCTGACTTTC.